The 29 T cell receptor beta chains presented below share a single source sample, sequenced in a study of T cells in women clearing cervical HPV infection. Clones were sequenced by immunoSEQ multiplex PCR, and TCRdb holds only the in-frame ones, with some missing. The data include tens of thousands of clones; the top ten clones carry about 6%. The sequenced material came from blood buffy coat. These receptors were collected from a woman aged 18 to 69 with a cervical HPV16 infection that either progressed to CIN3+ or cleared (not recorded which).

Worth noting for this clone: The DNA ends 3 residues before the CDR3 does, and the rest of the CDR3 is filled in from the germline J gene. J is TRBJ1-2 and V is TRBV19, with D possibly being TRBD1 (5 bases). V shed 8 bases and J shed 4 bases, with 14 bases lying between them. The length of the CDR3 is 13 residues. CDR1 is LNHDA, CDR2 SQIVND, per germline (reference sequence). The CDR3: CASGRGEGYGYTF. Partial CDR3 DNA: TGTGCCAGTGGACGGGGGGAGGGCTATGGC. Based on the CDR3 plus reference TRBV19 and TRBJ1-2, the full variable domain is DGGITQSPKYLFRKEGQNVTLSCEQNLNHDAMYWYRQDPGQGLRLIYYSQIVNDFQKGDIAEGYSVSREKKESFPLTVTSAQKNPTAFYLCASGRGEGYGYTFGSGTRLTVV.

As to this clone: The read falls 3 residues short of the CDR3 end, and the missing part is taken from the germline J gene. J is TRBJ2-1 and V is TRBV2; D possibly corresponds to TRBD2 (6 bases). The CDR3 consists of 17 residues. Per the germline V gene, CDR1 is SNHLY and CDR2 is FYNNEI. The germline V and J ends were trimmed by 4 bases and 0 bases, with 16 bases remaining between them. The CDR3 loop reads CASSASLAESSYNEQFF. CDR3 DNA, as far as it was read: TGTGCCAGCAGTGCGTCGTTAGCGGAGAGCTCCTACAATGAG.

With respect to this clone: The read terminates 3 residues ahead of where the CDR3 ends, so the germline J gene completes it. The chain couples TRBV11-3 to TRBJ2-7, with D hard to call. This CDR3 region has 13 residues. CDR1 and CDR2 (germline): SGHNT, YENEEA. Between the trimmed V and J ends, which lost 3 bases and 4 bases, there was a span of 10 bases. CDR3 bases read: TGTGCCAGCAGCTTGAAGGAAGGGTACGAG. This codes for CASSLKEGYE. The complete CDR3 reads CASSLKEGYEQYF.

Concerning this clone: The missing CDR3 end, 3 residues past where the read stops, is filled in from the germline J gene. V is TRBV2 and J is TRBJ2-3, with TRBD2 matching 8 bases. Germline V CDR1 and CDR2: SNHLY, FYNNEI. This CDR3 is built from 16 residues. CDR3 sequence: CASSTRTSSVGETQYF. Partial CDR3 DNA: TGTGCCAGCAGTACCCGGACTAGCTCGGTAGGAGAGACG.

For this clone: The read gets to within 3 residues of the CDR3 end, and the germline J gene fills in the rest. This chain links TRBV4-1 with TRBJ2-7; TRBD1 agrees at 10 bases. The germline CDR1 and CDR2 sequences are MGHRA and YSYEKL. The CDR3 spans 15 residues. Trimming at V came to 2 bases and at J to 3 bases, leaving 4 bases not matched to a gene. The CDR3 region is CASSQPGQGLYEQYF. CDR3 DNA, as far as it was read: TGCGCCAGCAGCCAACCGGGACAGGGGCTCTACGAG.

In regard to this clone: The sequence runs out 3 residues before the end of the CDR3; the remainder is reconstructed from the germline J gene. The chain employs TRBV19 and TRBJ2-6; maybe TRBD1 (6 bases). CDR1 LNHDA and CDR2 SQIVND come from the germline V gene (reference sequence). Trimming took 3 bases from V and 0 from J, leaving 27 bases between them. This CDR3 has 22 amino acids. CDR3 DNA, as far as it was read: TGTGCCAGTAGTATTTCGTCTAGGCAGGGGTTTCAATTCCGCTCTGGGGCCAACGTC. This gives the protein CASSISSRQGFQFRSGANV. The CDR3, in full, reads CASSISSRQGFQFRSGANVLTF.

The CDR3 DNA, read in part, is TGCGCCAGCAGCTTGAATGCGGGGGGCCAAGAGACG. Encoded protein: CASSLNAGGQET. The complete CDR3 reads CASSLNAGGQETQYF. The J gene is TRBJ2-3, the V gene TRBV5-1; TRBD2 aligns across 8 bases. The DNA ends 3 residues before the CDR3 does, and the rest of the CDR3 is filled in from the germline J gene. This CDR3 comprises 15 residues. From germline, CDR1 is SGHRS and CDR2 YFSETQ.

About this clone itself: The read ends 3 residues shy of where the CDR3 ends; the end is completed using the germline J gene. This rearrangement joins TRBV18 to TRBJ1-4, with a tentative D call TRBD1 (5 bases). Germline CDR1 reads KGHSH; CDR2 reads LQKENI. The CDR3 is made up of 16 amino acids. V lost 1 base and J 4 bases, leaving 13 bases between the germline ends. The CDR3 sequence is CASSPRVGGGNEKLFF. The sequenced part of the CDR3 DNA is TGTGCCAGCTCACCACGCGTTGGCGGGGGTAATGAAAAA.

Comments on this clone: The observed sequence ends 3 residues before the CDR3 terminus, with the missing tail filled in from the germline J gene. V gene TRBV7-9 combines with J gene TRBJ1-2; TRBD1 might be the D (5 bases). This CDR3 is built from 13 residues. Germline V gene lookup returns CDR1 SEHNR and CDR2 FQNEAQ (reference sequence). Trimming took off 1 base at V and 3 bases at J, with 6 bases between the two ends. The CDR3: CASSLEQDYGYTF. The part of the CDR3 DNA that was read is TGTGCCAGCAGCTTAGAACAGGACTATGGC.

Regarding this clone: The read terminates 3 residues before the CDR3 end, so the remaining end is supplied by the germline J gene. This chain uses TRBV5-1 with TRBJ2-7; 10 nucleotides line up with TRBD2. The CDR3 extends over 15 amino acids. The germline V gene encodes CDR1 SGHRS and CDR2 YFSETQ. The V and J ends lost 4 bases and 2 bases, in that order; junction bases with no gene match: 6. Here the CDR3 reads CASSQVAGGPYEQYF. Partial CDR3 DNA: TGCGCCAGCAGCCAGGTAGCGGGAGGACCCTACGAG.

Notes on this clone: With the read ending 3 residues before the CDR3 end, the germline J gene is used to fill in that end. V usage is TRBV5-1 and J usage is TRBJ2-5, with D unresolved. Germline CDR1 is SGHRS and CDR2 is YFSETQ. V was shortened by 4 bases and J by 5 bases, with 9 bases between the two germline ends. The CDR3 contains 12 residues. CDR3: CASSVRYETQYF. The part of the CDR3 DNA that was read is TGCGCCAGCAGCGTTCGGTATGAGACC.

Details on this clone: Read sequence stops 3 residues before the CDR3 end, and the germline J gene provides the missing end. This rearrangement joins TRBV7-2 to TRBJ1-6, with a weak D call TRBD1 (6 bases). Germline V gives CDR1 SGHTA, CDR2 FQGNSA. The CDR3 loop spans 15 amino acids. The V end lost 4 bases, the J end lost 10 bases, and 17 bases lay between the germline ends. CDR3 bases read: TGTGCCAGCAGCTCCCGGGACACGGGTAAATCACCC. It yields the protein CASSSRDTGKSP. The CDR3, in full, reads CASSSRDTGKSPLHF.

Points on this clone: With the read ending 3 residues before the CDR3 end, the germline J gene is used to fill in that end. The chain links TRBV7-8 to TRBJ1-2, with D possibly being TRBD1 (5 bases). Germline V gives CDR1 SGHVS, CDR2 FQNEAQ. The CDR3 has 12 amino acids. CDR3 region: CASSLGGKGYTF. The part of the CDR3 DNA that was read is TGTGCCAGCAGCTTAGGGGGCAAAGGC. Based on the CDR3 plus reference TRBV7-8 and TRBJ1-2, the full variable domain is GAGVSQSPRYKVAKRGQDVALRCDPISGHVSLFWYQQALGQGPEFLTYFQNEAQLDKSGLPSDRFFAERPEGSVSTLKIQRTQQEDSAVYLCASSLGGKGYTFGSGTRLTVV.

With respect to this clone: The read comes to an end 3 residues before the CDR3 does, leaving the germline J gene to fill in the end. This chain uses TRBV7-2 with TRBJ2-1; TRBD1 might be the D (5 bases). Trimming stripped 3 bases from V and 3 bases from J, with 9 bases between. This CDR3 has 14 amino acids. Germline assignment: CDR1 SGHTA and CDR2 FQGNSA. The CDR3 loop is CASSFDRYYNEQFF. The sequenced CDR3 bases are TGTGCCAGCAGCTTCGACAGATACTACAATGAG.

About this clone itself: The read falls 3 residues short of the CDR3 end, and the missing part is taken from the germline J gene. This chain joins TRBV19 and TRBJ1-5; TRBD1 aligns across 8 bases. J lost 0 bases, V lost 6 bases, and 10 bases had no gene match. The length of the CDR3 is 17 residues. Germline V gene lookup returns CDR1 LNHDA and CDR2 SQIVND (reference sequence). This chain's CDR3 is CASSNWQGAGSNQPQHF. The covered CDR3 bases are TGTGCCAGTAGCAATTGGCAGGGGGCGGGTAGCAATCAGCCC.

Of note for this clone: The sequence runs out 3 residues before the end of the CDR3; the remainder is reconstructed from the germline J gene. The chain couples TRBV4-1 to TRBJ2-1; D gene unclear. Germline-derived CDR1 and CDR2 are MGHRA and YSYEKL. Trimming pared 1 base from V and 7 bases from J, leaving 11 bases between. The CDR3 runs to 14 residues. CDR3 DNA, as far as it was read: TGCGCCAGCAGCCAAGCTCCAGAAATTAATGAG. Protein: CASSQAPEINE. The full CDR3 protein reads CASSQAPEINEQFF.

As for this clone: Coverage ceases 3 residues before the CDR3 finishes, and the germline J gene fills in the end. This sequence joins TRBV5-5 and TRBJ1-5; D not certain. Germline values: CDR1 SGHKS, CDR2 YYEKEE (reference sequence). V shed 4 bases and J shed 0 bases, with 11 bases lying between them. The CDR3 extends over 15 amino acids. The CDR3 DNA, read in part, is TGTGCCAGCAGCGTACAGATTTATAGCAATCAGCCC. This encodes CASSVQIYSNQP. The entire CDR3 protein is CASSVQIYSNQPQHF.

On this clone itself: The sequenced fragment ends 3 residues before the CDR3 boundary, so the rest is inferred from the germline J gene. The chain combines TRBV18 with TRBJ1-2, with a tentative D call TRBD1 (5 bases). Germline CDR1 and CDR2: KGHSH and LQKENI. This CDR3 is 15 amino acids long. CDR3 DNA, as far as it was read: TGTGCCAGCTCACCACCATGGGGGGTAAACTACGAC. Protein sequence: CASSPPWGVNYD. The full CDR3 protein reads CASSPPWGVNYDYTF.

With regard to this clone: Read sequence stops 3 residues before the CDR3 end, and the germline J gene provides the missing end. The chain employs TRBV5-1 and TRBJ2-2; TRBD1 matches at 7 bases. This CDR3 is built from 15 residues. The junction had 5 bases not matched to a gene; V was cut back by 3 bases and J by 3 bases. Per germline, CDR1 SGHRS and CDR2 YFSETQ. CDR3 DNA, as far as it was read: TGCGCCAGCAGCTACGGACAGGCGGACACCGGGGAG. It specifies CASSYGQADTGE. In full, the CDR3 reads CASSYGQADTGELFF.

Turning to this clone: Read sequence stops 3 residues before the CDR3 end, and the germline J gene provides the missing end. The rearrangement joins TRBV19 to TRBJ2-4; D perhaps matches TRBD1 (6 bases). The CDR3 is 13 amino acids. Germline values: CDR1 LNHDA, CDR2 SQIVND (reference sequence). CDR3 bases read: TGTGCCAGTCAGATCGGGACATCCTATGGT. As protein: CASQIGTSYG. The whole CDR3 sequence reads CASQIGTSYGQYF.

With respect to this clone: The sequence runs out 3 residues before the end of the CDR3; the remainder is reconstructed from the germline J gene. The chain joins TRBV19 to TRBJ1-2; D not resolved. Germline CDR1 reads LNHDA; CDR2 reads SQIVND (reference sequence). This CDR3 contains 15 residues. The CDR3 DNA, read in part, is TGTGCCAGTAGGAGACTAGCGGGAGGGTACAATGAC. Amino acids: CASRRLAGGYND. Given in full, the CDR3 is CASRRLAGGYNDYTF.

Worth noting for this clone: The read stops 3 residues short of the end of the CDR3; the missing end is completed from the germline J gene. The sample contains more than one DNA sequence encoding this CDR3. This sequence joins TRBV12-3 or TRBV12-4 and TRBJ2-2, with 7 bases identical to TRBD1. CDR3 length equals 13 residues. V gave up 6 bases and J gave up 3 bases; unmatched junction bases: 1. The CDR3 spells CASRQGDTGELFF. The covered CDR3 bases are TGTGCCAGCAGGCAGGGGGACACCGGGGAG.

With regard to this clone: The CDR3 is cut off 3 residues early in the read; its end comes from the germline J gene. V is TRBV30 and J is TRBJ1-1; D call uncertain. CDR1 is GTSNPN, CDR2 SVGIG, per germline (reference sequence). The CDR3 extends over 13 amino acids. V gave up 2 bases and J gave up 0 bases, with 7 bases separating them. The CDR3 bases that were read are TGTGCCTGGAGTCCACCAGTGAACACTGAA. It specifies CAWSPPVNTE. Given in full, the CDR3 is CAWSPPVNTEAFF. Variable domain in full (rest from reference TRBV30 and TRBJ1-1): SQTIHQWPATLVQPVGSPLSLECTVEGTSNPNLYWYRQAAGRGLQLLFYSVGIGQISSEVPQNLSASRPQDRQFILSSKKLLLSDSGFYLCAWSPPVNTEAFFGQGTRLTVV.

Note on this clone: The read comes to an end 3 residues before the CDR3 does, leaving the germline J gene to fill in the end. V gene TRBV12-5 combines with J gene TRBJ1-5, with D possibly being TRBD1 (6 bases). V gave up 1 base and J gave up 2 bases, with 6 bases separating them. The CDR3 runs 14 residues. CDR1 and CDR2 (germline): LGHNT, FRNRAP. CDR3 amino acids: CASGLEGGNQPQHF. The CDR3 DNA, read in part, is TGTGCTAGTGGTTTGGAGGGGGGCAATCAGCCC.

A word on this clone: The CDR3 goes on 3 residues after the read ends, and that part is filled in from the germline J gene. The J gene is TRBJ2-5, the V gene TRBV30; D is perhaps TRBD1 or TRBD2 (6 bases each). The CDR3 runs to 12 residues. Germline lookup yields CDR1 GTSNPN and CDR2 SVGIG (reference sequence). V was pared by 4 bases and J by 5 bases, with 11 bases between. CDR3 DNA (partial): TGTGCCTGGAATAGGGGGAGGGAGACC. As protein: CAWNRGRET. The complete CDR3 sequence is CAWNRGRETQYF.

A note on this clone: The read ends 3 residues before the CDR3 terminus; that terminus is restored from the germline J gene. The chain uses TRBV7-2 and TRBJ2-1, with TRBD2 matching over 10 bases. This CDR3 has 15 residues. Germline V lookup: CDR1 SGHTA, CDR2 FQGNSA. V gave up 1 base and J gave up 7 bases; unmatched junction bases: 4. The covered CDR3 bases are TGTGCCAGCAGCTTAGGGGTAGCGGGAGGTAATGAG. It is translated as CASSLGVAGGNE. The CDR3 reads in full as CASSLGVAGGNEQFF. Supplemented by reference TRBV7-2 and TRBJ2-1, the full variable domain reads GAGVSQSPSNKVTEKGKDVELRCDPISGHTALYWYRQSLGQGLEFLIYFQGNSAPDKSGLPSDRFSAERTGGSVSTLTIQRTQQEDSAVYLCASSLGVAGGNEQFFGPGTRLTVL.

A word on this clone: Read sequence stops 3 residues before the CDR3 end, and the germline J gene provides the missing end. The rearrangement uses TRBV7-7 and TRBJ2-3; unclear D gene. Germline values: CDR1 SSHAT, CDR2 FNYEAQ (reference sequence). Trimming pared 1 base from V and 1 base from J, leaving 6 bases between. The CDR3 totals 14 residues. Incomplete CDR3 DNA: TGTGCCAGCAGCTTAGGCTCAGGCACAGATACG. It translates to CASSLGSGTDT. The whole CDR3 protein is CASSLGSGTDTQYF.

Comments on this clone: The read terminates 3 residues ahead of where the CDR3 ends, so the germline J gene completes it. This sequence joins TRBV19 and TRBJ2-4; D might be TRBD1 or TRBD2, each matching 5 bases. The CDR3 contains 14 residues. Germline-derived CDR1 and CDR2 are LNHDA and SQIVND (reference sequence). CDR3 amino acids: CASSIRGVNYGQYF. Incomplete CDR3 DNA: TGTGCCAGTAGTATTCGAGGGGTTAACTATGGT.

Regarding this clone: The read terminates 3 residues ahead of where the CDR3 ends, so the germline J gene completes it. The sample holds other DNA sequences that translate to the same CDR3. The chain joins TRBV7-2 to TRBJ1-1; D is unclear. This CDR3 region has 14 residues. CDR1 SGHTA and CDR2 FQGNSA come from the germline V gene. The V gene lost 9 bases and the J gene lost 4 bases, with 18 bases spanning the gap. The CDR3 sequence: CASSHESYTTEAFF. Incomplete CDR3 DNA: TGTGCCAGTAGCCATGAAAGCTATACCACTGAA.